The entry below gives a single T cell receptor beta chain sequence along with its context. The data originate from a study of T cells in Graves' hyperthyroidism and ophthalmopathy. Germline-derived CDR1 and CDR2 are SEHNR and FQNEAQ (reference sequence). V dropped 3 bases and J dropped 4; count of bases not matched to a gene: 3. The CDR3 covers 15 residues. Amplification of TCR beta CDR3 regions used RNA as the template. TCR CDR3 underwent first-round RT-PCR with the HTBI primer set. TCRdb redid the calling of the multiplex PCR reads with MiXCR, one entry per CDR3 protein. The repertoire consists of roughly 560,000 distinct CDR3 sequences, with around 15% occurring once and the leading ten covering 4.3%.

The V and J genes are TRBV7-9 and TRBJ2-2, with 9 bases matching TRBD2. This receptor was identified in a woman in her thirties or forties with Graves' ophthalmopathy. Sequenced material: blood. CDR3 coding DNA: TGTGCCAGCAGCTTTGAAGCGGGGGGCACCGGGGAGCTGTTTTTT. Translated, it gives CASSFEAGGTGELFF.